This T cell receptor beta chain was sequenced in a study of technical replicates of blood from a few donors (dated by TCRdb to between 2016 and 2019). The germline V end is reduced by 2 bases and the J end by 1 base; junction bases left unmatched: 2. The CDR3 runs 15 amino acids, cysteine and phenylalanine included. The CDR3 DNA has 45 bases and is translated from base 1. For CDR1 and CDR2, the germline V gene (reference sequence) lists PRHDT and FYEKMQ. Libraries were made using the immunoSEQ multiplex PCR assay. The table comes from immuneACCESS by way of TCRdb, which keeps in-frame sequences with V and J called. Part of the clones is missing from these tables; in studies checked, under half for an unresolved V gene and the rest for unknown reasons. Here the sample has roughly 62,000 clones; roughly 91% occur a single time. The ten largest clones capture around 3.9% of the sample. Turning to this clone: Which antigen it targets is not known. No base quality information exists; no much larger clone differs at one position.

This chain joins TRBV13 to TRBJ2-3; 8 bases in between match TRBD2. The TCR was taken from a human donor in good health. Some clones in this sample may be carry-over from other donors' samples. Specimen: PBMCs. The base sequence is TGTGCCAGCAGCTTACCACTAGCGGGCACAGATACGCAGTATTTT. This sequence encodes CASSLPLAGTDTQYF.